This T cell receptor beta chain was recovered during a study of cytomegalovirus exposure and HLA in healthy donors. V dropped 0 bases and J dropped 0 bases, with 7 bases sitting between them. CDR1 SGHRS and CDR2 YFSETQ come from the germline V gene. CDR3 length: 15 amino acids. Study-level findings and limits: Reports credit the classifier with highly specific, highly sensitive diagnosis of cytomegalovirus status. Generally TCR sequences proved uncommon, though certain public TCRs appeared in numerous donors. Fewer N-insertions than the 666-donor mean were reportedly shown by an Asian-associated ancestry cluster in a later analysis.

Of note for this clone: Antigen specificity is unknown. Other DNA sequences in this sample translate to the same CDR3.

In the PCR, 60 Vbeta and 13 Jbeta primers were used. Assay used: immunoSEQ multiplex PCR; TCRdb lists only in-frame clones, some missing. The data show some 190,000 clones, around three quarters seen once. This clonotype originated in a woman aged 25 to 45 in good health and CMV-seronegative. Specimen: PBMCs. The chain links TRBV5-1 to TRBJ2-1; D is unresolved. The CDR3 sequence: CASSLVADSYNEQFF. CDR3 coding DNA: TGCGCCAGCAGCTTGGTGGCAGACTCCTACAATGAGCAGTTCTTC. Full variable domain (outside the CDR3, taken from reference TRBV5-1 and TRBJ2-1): KAGVTQTPRYLIKTRGQQVTLSCSPISGHRSVSWYQQTPGQGLQFLFEYFSETQRNKGNFPGRFSGRQFSNSRSEMNVSTLELGDSALYLCASSLVADSYNEQFFGPGTRLTVL.